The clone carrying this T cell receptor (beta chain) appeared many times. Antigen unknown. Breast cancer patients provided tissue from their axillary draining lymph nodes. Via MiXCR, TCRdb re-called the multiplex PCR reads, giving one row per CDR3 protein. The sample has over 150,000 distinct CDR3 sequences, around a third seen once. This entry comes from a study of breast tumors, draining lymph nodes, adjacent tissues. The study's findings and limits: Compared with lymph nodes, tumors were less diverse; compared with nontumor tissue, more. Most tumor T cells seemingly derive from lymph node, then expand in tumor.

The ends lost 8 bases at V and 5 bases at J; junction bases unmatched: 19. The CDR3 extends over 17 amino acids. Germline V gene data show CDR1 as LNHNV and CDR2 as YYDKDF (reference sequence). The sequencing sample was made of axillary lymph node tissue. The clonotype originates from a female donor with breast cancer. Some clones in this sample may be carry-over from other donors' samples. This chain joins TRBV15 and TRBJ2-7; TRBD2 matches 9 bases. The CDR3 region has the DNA TGTGCCACCGGGATCGGAGTAGCGGGAGCTCGGAGGAACGAGCAGTACTTC. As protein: CATGIGVAGARRNEQYF.